A single TCR beta chain is shown here with its context. Its antigen is not yet known. No clone much larger than this one lies a single base away; base qualities are absent. The entry originates in a study of blood T cell repertoires in COVID-19 (dated by TCRdb to 2018 to 2021). The study in broad terms: Collaborator samples came from the United States, Italy and Spain and covered acute and convalescent phases of COVID-19. Sample metadata almost always included a de-identified subject ID, COVID-19 status, age in years and sex. Samples came from the ongoing ImmuneRACE study (first 160 participants) plus 1,254 subjects from 6 global collaborators. Where available, HLA class I and class II types were taken from metadata supplied by the sample provider and were not determined by assay-based typing. The repertoires were released in a freely available public database intended as a resource for research on the immune response to SARS-CoV-2. Subjects who had been exposed to COVID-19, were actively infected with it, or had recovered from it provided the deeply sampled blood TCRbeta repertoires that made up the dataset. The material from the prospective study consisted of cDNA or gDNA derived from T cells, B-cell-depleted T cells, or PBMCs. The study at large found these results: The amount of clinical and demographic metadata varied by source and participant and was provided uncurated.

Each collaborating institution followed its own protocols to collect whole blood in K2EDTA tubes. For TCRbeta analysis, collaborators shipped samples in one of three forms: frozen whole blood, isolated PBMCs, or DNA extracted from either of those sample types. TCRbeta CDR3 regions were amplified from genomic DNA using the immunoSEQ Assay, a bias-controlled multiplex PCR. As for the authors' bioinformatics: The number of nucleated cells in each sample was estimated from the amplification of reference gene primers within the assay. Sequence reads were collapsed and filtered to measure the absolute abundance of every unique TCRbeta CDR3 rearrangement. Productive Simpson clonality was computed per sample as the square root of Simpson's diversity index over productive rearrangements. TCRdb mirrors the immuneACCESS table, restricted to in-frame sequences. Some clones are absent from its copies; in checked studies, under half trace to an unresolved V gene, and the reason for the others is unknown. V, J and clone size are taken as reported in that table, and D and trimming were inferred from the DNA itself. The sample table lists about 220,000 clones, around three quarters of them with a count of one. The ten most abundant clones make up approximately 7.2% of the sample.

Counted from cysteine to phenylalanine, this CDR3 has 15 amino acids. Kept here is only the CDR3 DNA, which spans 45 bases and is read in frame from base 1. V trim: 0 bases; J trim: 5 bases; unmatched bases: 3. Looking up the germline V gene (reference sequence) yields CDR1 SEHNR and CDR2 FQNEAQ. This TCR came from a woman in her 70s with acute or convalescent COVID-19. Recombination connected TRBV7-9 to TRBJ2-2; 7 nucleotides in the junction match TRBD2. Input material: peripheral blood. Read as DNA, the sequence is TGTGCCAGCAGCTTAGCGCGGGGGAATACCGGGGAGCTGTTTTTT. Its protein is CASSLARGNTGELFF. The full variable domain, with segments outside the CDR3 supplied by the reference TRBV7-9 and TRBJ2-2 proteins, appears as DTGVSQNPRHKITKRGQNVTFRCDPISEHNRLYWYRQTLGQGPEFLTYFQNEAQLEKSRLLSDRFSAERPKGSFSTLEIQRTEQGDSAMYLCASSLARGNTGELFFGEGSRLTVL.